The 20 T cell receptor beta chains presented below share a single source sample, sequenced in a study of blood T cell repertoires in COVID-19. Method: immunoSEQ multiplex PCR; TCRdb's copy keeps in-frame clones and lacks some. Seen here are around 150,000 clones, around 86% observed once, and the top ten hold about 2.5%. Sequenced input: peripheral blood. Receptors originate from a man aged 50-60 years with active COVID-19.

The chain links TRBV6-5 to TRBJ2-2; TRBD2 is a possible D gene (5 bases). The CDR3 spans 13 residues. V lost 4 bases and J lost 4, with 7 bases in between. Germline assignment: CDR1 MNHEY and CDR2 SVGAGI. This CDR3 reads CASSFGLTGELFF. The CDR3, as DNA: TGTGCCAGCAGTTTTGGACTCACCGGGGAGCTGTTTTTT.

This clone was recorded only once. J is TRBJ2-3 and V is TRBV5-1, with D tentatively TRBD1 (6 bases). V was cut by 2 bases and J by 5 bases, with 12 bases left in between. Germline loops: CDR1 SGHRS, CDR2 YFSETQ. This CDR3 has 14 residues. The CDR3 DNA follows: TGCGCCAGCAGCTTTAACAGGGCCAGAGATACGCAGTATTTT. This sequence encodes CASSFNRARDTQYF.

CDR3 nucleotide sequence: TGTGCCAGCAGTGATGGGGGGACTCGCACAGATACGCAGTATTTT. Amino acids: CASSDGGTRTDTQYF. This chain links TRBV25-1 with TRBJ2-3; D is perhaps TRBD2 (6 bases). V gave up 3 bases and J gave up 1 base, with 11 bases separating them. Germline CDR1 reads MGHDK; CDR2 reads SYGVNS. CDR3 length equals 15 residues. Full variable domain (rest looked up from reference TRBV25-1 and TRBJ2-3): EADIYQTPRYLVIGTGKKITLECSQTMGHDKMYWYQQDPGMELHLIHYSYGVNSTEKGDLSSESTVSRIRTEHFPLTLESARPSHTSQYLCASSDGGTRTDTQYFGPGTRLTVL.

The rearrangement links TRBV5-6 to TRBJ1-6; D is possibly TRBD1 (5 bases). The CDR3 has 15 residues. Deletions cut 4 bases from V and 9 bases from J, with 17 bases between. Germline-derived CDR1 and CDR2 are SGHDT and YYEEEE. CDR3 sequence reads: CASSPGGGKSSPLHF. The CDR3 nucleotides are TGTGCCAGCAGCCCGGGGGGAGGGAAGAGTTCACCCCTCCACTTT.

The V and J genes are TRBV19 and TRBJ2-2; TRBD1 aligns across 8 bases. The germline CDR1 and CDR2 sequences are LNHDA and SQIVND (reference sequence). V trimming: 3 bases; J trimming: 3 bases; junction bases outside the gene matches: 6. The CDR3 contains 16 residues. In DNA, the CDR3 is TGTGCCAGTAGTATTTTCGGGACAGGAGACACCGGGGAGCTGTTTTTT. Protein product: CASSIFGTGDTGELFF.

The chain employs TRBV7-3 and TRBJ2-1, with a possible D match to TRBD2 (5 bases). The CDR3 is 13 residues long. Germline V gene data show CDR1 as SGHTA and CDR2 as FQGTGA. V was cut by 1 base and J by 10 bases, with 11 bases left in between. CDR3 nucleotides: TGTGCCAGCAGCTTAATCGACTCGGGGGAGCAGTTCTTC. Protein product: CASSLIDSGEQFF.

The chain joins TRBV6-6 to TRBJ1-1; D gene uncertain. Trimming took 6 bases from V and 6 from J, leaving 14 bases between them. In germline, CDR1 is MNHNY, CDR2 SVGAGI (reference sequence). The CDR3 extends over 13 amino acids. This chain's CDR3 is CASRPHGRAEAFF. The CDR3 region has the DNA TGTGCCAGCAGACCCCACGGGAGGGCTGAAGCTTTCTTT.

This clone was counted between two and nine times. The genes are TRBV6-2 or TRBV6-3 and TRBJ2-7, with D perhaps matching TRBD1 (6 bases). The CDR3 has 16 amino acids. Germline V lookup: CDR1 MNHEY, CDR2 SVGEGT. V was shortened by 4 bases and J by 3 bases, with 19 bases between the two germline ends. CDR3 sequence: CASSSTAQGISYEQYF. The DNA for the CDR3 is TGTGCCAGCAGTTCAACTGCACAGGGAATCAGCTACGAGCAGTACTTC.

This clone has only one observation. This sequence joins TRBV6-2 or TRBV6-3 and TRBJ2-1, with TRBD1 matching over 9 bases. The CDR3 sequence is 17 residues long. Germline V gene sequence: CDR1 MNHEY, CDR2 SVGEGT. Unmatched junction bases numbered 12, after V lost 4 bases and J lost 5 bases. CDR3 nucleotide sequence: TGTGCCAGCAGTTCACCGAACAGGGGGCGAGGGAACAATGAGCAGTTCTTC. Translated: CASSSPNRGRGNNEQFF.

This clone was detected once. The chain is built from TRBV6-5 and TRBJ1-1, with TRBD1 as a possible D gene (5 bases). CDR1 is MNHEY and CDR2 is SVGAGI in the germline V gene. The CDR3 extends over 14 amino acids. Trimming removed 2 bases at V and 1 base at J, with 8 bases between. This CDR3 is CASSYGGSNTEAFF. CDR3 DNA sequence: TGTGCCAGCAGTTACGGGGGGTCGAACACTGAAGCTTTCTTT.

Only one count was recorded for this clone. The chain recombines TRBV12-3 or TRBV12-4 with TRBJ2-7; tentative D call: TRBD1 (5 bases). V was shortened by 1 base and J by 7 bases, with 8 bases between the two germline ends. The CDR3 has 12 residues. This CDR3 reads CASSLVGREQYF. CDR3 nucleotide sequence: TGTGCCAGCAGTTTAGTGGGGCGGGAGCAGTACTTC.

V is TRBV30 and J is TRBJ2-7; TRBD2 matches at 11 bases. The V gene end was trimmed by 0 bases and the J gene end by 4 bases; junction bases not matched to a gene: 5. This CDR3 is built from 15 residues. CDR1 GTSNPN and CDR2 SVGIG come from the germline V gene (reference sequence). The CDR3 loop is CAWSVRLAGSYEQYF. The CDR3, as DNA: TGTGCCTGGAGTGTACGACTAGCGGGGTCATACGAGCAGTACTTC.

The chain is built from TRBV15 and TRBJ1-2; 10 bases align to TRBD1. CDR3 length: 14 amino acids. Germline CDR1 and CDR2: LNHNV and YYDKDF (reference sequence). Losses at the gene ends were 3 bases for V and 5 bases for J; bases not matched to a gene: 3. For the CDR3, the DNA is TGTGCCACCAGCAGGGGACAGGGGAGTTATGGCTACACCTTC. Translating it yields CATSRGQGSYGYTF.

The gene calls are TRBV2 and TRBJ2-1; 9 bases align to TRBD1. J was trimmed by 6 bases and V by 5 bases; bases with no gene match: 8. The CDR3 contains 15 residues. Germline CDR1 and CDR2: SNHLY and FYNNEI. CDR3 protein: CASSKDRGEINEQFF. CDR3 in DNA: TGTGCCAGCAGTAAGGACAGGGGAGAGATCAATGAGCAGTTCTTC.

The chain combines TRBV6-5 with TRBJ1-1, with a weak D call TRBD1 (5 bases). The CDR3 contains 13 residues. V was shortened by 6 bases and J by 5 bases, with 13 bases between the two germline ends. CDR1 is MNHEY and CDR2 is SVGAGI in the germline V gene. The CDR3 protein is CASRPGGGTEAFF. The CDR3 DNA is TGTGCCAGCAGACCAGGCGGGGGGACTGAAGCTTTCTTT.

The chain uses TRBV5-1 and TRBJ2-5; weak D call: TRBD2 (7 bases). Germline CDR1 SGHRS, CDR2 YFSETQ. The CDR3 sequence is 15 residues long. V lost 0 bases to trimming and J lost 1 base, with 10 bases between them. The CDR3 DNA follows: TGCGCCAGCAGCTTGGCGGCGGGGGCCCAAGAGACCCAGTACTTC. Translating gives CASSLAAGAQETQYF.

To note about this clone: The sample holds other DNA sequences that translate to the same CDR3. J is TRBJ1-6 and V is TRBV9; 8 bases fit TRBD1. V trimming: 6 bases; J trimming: 9 bases; junction bases outside the gene matches: 14. Germline CDR1 is SGDLS and CDR2 is YYNGEE. The length of the CDR3 is 16 residues. DNA for the CDR3: TGTGCCAGCAATCGACTGGGAGAGACAGGGGTTTCACCCCTCCACTTT. Translating it yields CASNRLGETGVSPLHF.

This chain connects TRBV4-2 to TRBJ1-2, with 7 positions matching TRBD1. Germline assignment: CDR1 LGHNA and CDR2 YNFKEQ. J lost 1 base, V lost 3 bases, and 8 bases had no gene match. The CDR3 is 16 residues long. DNA for the CDR3: TGTGCCAGCAGCCAGCCCCAGGGGGGCAGTAACTATGGCTACACCTTC. Translation gives CASSQPQGGSNYGYTF.

The V gene is TRBV27, the J gene TRBJ2-3; TRBD1 aligns across 7 bases. CDR3 size: 15 residues. V was pared by 7 bases and J by 1 base, with 8 bases of the junction left unmatched. CDR1 MNHEY and CDR2 SMNVEV come from the germline V gene (reference sequence). Here the CDR3 DNA reads TGTGCCAGCATCGCGACAGGGCGAGGCACAGATACGCAGTATTTT. This encodes CASIATGRGTDTQYF.

This clone was detected ten times or more. V gene TRBV2 combines with J gene TRBJ1-5; possible D gene TRBD1, 6 bases. Trimming left V 6 bases short and J 3 bases short, with 15 bases between. Germline V CDR1 and CDR2: SNHLY, FYNNEI. The CDR3 has 15 amino acids. CDR3 protein: CASSVADSFNQPQHF. For the CDR3, the DNA is TGTGCCAGCAGCGTGGCGGACAGCTTCAATCAGCCCCAGCATTTT.